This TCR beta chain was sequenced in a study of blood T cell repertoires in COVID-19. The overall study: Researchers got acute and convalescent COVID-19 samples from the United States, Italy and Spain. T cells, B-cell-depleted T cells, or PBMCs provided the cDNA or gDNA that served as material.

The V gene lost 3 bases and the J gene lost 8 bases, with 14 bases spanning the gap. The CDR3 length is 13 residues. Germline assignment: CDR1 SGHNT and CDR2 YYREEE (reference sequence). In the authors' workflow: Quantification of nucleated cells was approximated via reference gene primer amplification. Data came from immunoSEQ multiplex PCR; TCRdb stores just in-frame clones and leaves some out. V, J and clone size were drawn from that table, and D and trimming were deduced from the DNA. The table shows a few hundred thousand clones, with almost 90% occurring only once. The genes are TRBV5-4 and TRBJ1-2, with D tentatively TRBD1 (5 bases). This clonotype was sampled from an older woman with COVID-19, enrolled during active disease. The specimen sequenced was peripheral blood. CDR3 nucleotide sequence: TGTGCCAGCAGCTGGACGGGGGGTTGGGGCTACACCTTC. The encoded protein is CASSWTGGWGYTF.